The clone carrying this TCR beta chain has only a few counts. The CDR3 is made up of 16 amino acids. Germline V gene sequence: CDR1 MNHEY, CDR2 SVGEGT. V was clipped by 6 bases and J by 0 bases, with 14 bases between them. Each CDR3 protein gets one entry after TCRdb re-called the RT-PCR reads with MiXCR. Found here are about 700,000 distinct CDR3 sequences, approximately 14% of them singletons; the top ten hold around a tenth. These data originate in a study of response to subunit inactivated influenza vaccine. This material consisted of PBMCs from blood, taken 11 to 12 days after vaccination. The clonotype comes from a man over 45 who received an inactivated influenza vaccine. The chain carries TRBV6-2 or TRBV6-3 and TRBJ2-2; D remains ambiguous. CDR3 residues: CASSWSRITNTGELFF. As DNA, the CDR3 is TGTGCCAGCAGCTGGAGCAGGATTACGAACACCGGGGAGCTGTTTTTT.